These 31 T cell receptor beta chains share one sample of origin, sequenced in a study of OX40 agonist ivuxolimab in advanced cancers. The data were produced by immunoSEQ multiplex PCR, yet TCRdb's version contains in-frame clones alone and is incomplete. The sample includes about 62,000 clones, 88% of them seen just once. The specimen comprised CD4+ or CD8+ T cells sorted from blood, sampled in a trial of the OX40 agonist ivuxolimab. The origin of the receptors is an adult with an advanced solid tumor such as melanoma, head and neck, liver or kidney cancer.

The chain joins TRBV7-9 to TRBJ2-2; 7 bases are shared with TRBD1. Losses at the gene ends were 2 bases for V and 4 bases for J; bases not matched to a gene: 1. CDR3 length equals 14 residues. Germline CDR1 and CDR2: SEHNR and FQNEAQ (reference sequence). CDR3 amino acids: CASSLQGVTGELFF. DNA for the CDR3: TGTGCCAGCAGCTTACAGGGGGTCACCGGGGAGCTGTTTTTT.

V is TRBV6-5 and J is TRBJ1-5; TRBD1 matches at 9 bases. V gave up 5 bases and J gave up 5 bases; unmatched junction bases: 4. Germline V lookup: CDR1 MNHEY, CDR2 SVGAGI. The CDR3 spans 14 residues. The CDR3 DNA follows: TGTGCCAGCAGTGGGGACAGGGCCGATCAGCCCCAGCATTTT. It translates to CASSGDRADQPQHF.

The chain couples TRBV9 to TRBJ2-2, with D possibly called TRBD1 or TRBD2 (5 bases each). This CDR3 contains 16 residues. Trimming removed 5 bases from V and 0 bases from J, with 14 bases in between. Germline-derived CDR1 and CDR2 are SGDLS and YYNGEE. The CDR3 nucleotides read TGTGCCAGCAGATCCGGTGGGGGAGCGAACACCGGGGAGCTGTTTTTT. It codes for CASRSGGGANTGELFF.

The genes are TRBV27 and TRBJ2-7; 10 bases align to TRBD2. CDR1 and CDR2 (germline): MNHEY, SMNVEV (reference sequence). This CDR3 contains 16 residues. After removal of 3 bases from V and 4 bases from J, the junction contained 9 bases not matched to a gene. CDR3 sequence (DNA): TGTGCCAGCAGTTTGGAGTCTAGCGGGAGATTGTACGAGCAGTACTTC. This translates into CASSLESSGRLYEQYF.

The rearrangement links TRBV19 to TRBJ1-5, with 8 bases matching TRBD1. The CDR3 consists of 13 residues. The V segment lost 7 bases and the J segment 5 bases; nucleotides outside the gene matches: 4. Germline V gene sequence: CDR1 LNHDA, CDR2 SQIVND (reference sequence). CDR3 residues: CASMGTGHQPQHF. Written as DNA, the CDR3 is TGTGCCAGTATGGGGACAGGCCATCAGCCCCAGCATTTT. Based on the CDR3 plus reference TRBV19 and TRBJ1-5, the full variable domain is DGGITQSPKYLFRKEGQNVTLSCEQNLNHDAMYWYRQDPGQGLRLIYYSQIVNDFQKGDIAEGYSVSREKKESFPLTVTSAQKNPTAFYLCASMGTGHQPQHFGDGTRLSIL.

V and J are TRBV5-1 and TRBJ2-5, with TRBD2 matching 7 bases. Germline values: CDR1 SGHRS, CDR2 YFSETQ. CDR3 length equals 14 residues. V lost 4 bases, J lost 2 bases, and 5 bases stayed unmatched. The CDR3 DNA is TGCGCCAGCAGCCCAGGCGGGAGTCAAGAGACCCAGTACTTC. Translation gives CASSPGGSQETQYF.

The chain is built from TRBV10-2 and TRBJ2-7; possibly TRBD1 for D (6 bases). Germline loops: CDR1 WSHSY, CDR2 SAAADI. The CDR3 has 13 amino acids. V was shortened by 3 bases and J by 4 bases, with 10 bases between the two germline ends. This CDR3 is CASSEQQGYEQYF. CDR3 DNA sequence: TGCGCCAGCAGTGAACAACAGGGATACGAGCAGTACTTC.

This clone has a single count. The chain combines TRBV7-9 with TRBJ2-5, with a possible D match to TRBD2 (7 bases). There are 14 residues in the CDR3. The ends were cut back, 7 bases at V and 4 bases at J, with 16 bases in the middle. The germline CDR1 and CDR2 sequences are SEHNR and FQNEAQ (reference sequence). CDR3 amino acids: CASTIGGGRETQYF. The CDR3 DNA is TGTGCCAGCACCATAGGGGGGGGGCGAGAGACCCAGTACTTC.

The rearrangement joins TRBV15 to TRBJ1-4; 7 bases match TRBD1. Unmatched junction bases numbered 7, after V lost 3 bases and J lost 3 bases. This CDR3 has 16 residues. Germline assignment: CDR1 LNHNV and CDR2 YYDKDF (reference sequence). The CDR3 nucleotides are TGTGCCACCAGCAGTGAGGGGGCCCCCTCTAATGAAAAACTGTTTTTT. This codes for CATSSEGAPSNEKLFF.

This chain connects TRBV4-2 to TRBJ1-2, with D hard to call. The germline V gene encodes CDR1 LGHNA and CDR2 YNFKEQ. This CDR3 region has 14 residues. The V and J ends lost 1 base and 0 bases respectively, with 6 bases between them. The CDR3 loop is CASSQGDSNYGYTF. Written as DNA, the CDR3 is TGTGCCAGCAGCCAAGGGGATTCTAACTATGGCTACACCTTC.

The gene calls are TRBV11-3 and TRBJ2-1; a weak D match, TRBD1 (6 bases). There are 13 residues in the CDR3. In germline, CDR1 is SGHNT, CDR2 YENEEA. The V gene lost 4 bases and the J gene lost 4 bases, with 8 bases spanning the gap. The CDR3 protein is CASSSDRYNEQFF. The CDR3 DNA follows: TGTGCCAGCAGCTCGGACAGATACAATGAGCAGTTCTTC.

The chain carries TRBV19 and TRBJ1-4, with D possibly being TRBD1 (6 bases). Trimming shortened V by 5 bases and J by 0 bases, and 16 bases separated the two germline ends. The germline V gene has CDR1 LNHDA and CDR2 SQIVND (reference sequence). The CDR3 is made up of 17 amino acids. DNA of the CDR3: TGTGCCAGTAGTTACCCGGGACAAATTACAACTAATGAAAAACTGTTTTTT. Translating gives CASSYPGQITTNEKLFF.

This clone appeared once. The V call is TRBV19, the J call TRBJ1-2; 9 bases are a match to TRBD1. The ends lost 6 bases at V and 1 base at J; junction bases unmatched: 6. This CDR3 has 15 amino acids. Germline values: CDR1 LNHDA, CDR2 SQIVND (reference sequence). CDR3 nucleotides: TGTGCCAGTAGCCCCGGGACAGGGATTAACTATGGCTACACCTTC. Its translation: CASSPGTGINYGYTF.

J is TRBJ2-2 and V is TRBV6-5, with D unresolved. The CDR3 length is 12 residues. V shed 5 bases and J shed 9 bases, with 10 bases lying between them. Per germline, CDR1 MNHEY and CDR2 SVGAGI. The CDR3 DNA reads TGTGCCAGCAGTAGCATGGGATGGGAGCTGTTTTTT. This gives the protein CASSSMGWELFF.

The CDR3 DNA reads TGTGCCAGCAGTATGGCGGAAGCTGGAAACACCATATATTTT. Translating gives CASSMAEAGNTIYF. This chain uses TRBV6-6 with TRBJ1-3, with D hard to call. Germline V CDR1 and CDR2: MNHNY, SVGAGI (reference sequence). V was shortened by 5 bases and J by 2 bases, with 10 bases between the two germline ends. This CDR3 region has 14 residues.

The chain couples TRBV5-4 to TRBJ1-1, with 8 bases lining up with TRBD1. The CDR3 length is 15 residues. With V trimmed by 7 bases and J by 0 bases, 8 bases remained unmatched. Germline V CDR1 and CDR2: SGHNT, YYREEE (reference sequence). CDR3 residues: CASAIGQGMNTEAFF. CDR3 in DNA: TGTGCCAGCGCGATCGGACAGGGCATGAACACTGAAGCTTTCTTT.

This clone showed up just a few times. The genes are TRBV2 and TRBJ2-1; D is ambiguous. The CDR3 covers 16 residues. The V end lost 3 bases, the J end lost 0 bases, and 12 bases lay between the germline ends. Germline V gene data show CDR1 as SNHLY and CDR2 as FYNNEI. DNA for the CDR3: TGTGCCAGCAGTGATCCCGGCCCGAGCTCCTACAATGAGCAGTTCTTC. It translates to CASSDPGPSSYNEQFF.

The CDR3: CATSSYQETQYF. The DNA of the CDR3 is TGTGCCACCAGCTCCTACCAAGAGACCCAGTACTTC. The V and J genes are TRBV15 and TRBJ2-5, with D unclear. Germline V gene sequence: CDR1 LNHNV, CDR2 YYDKDF (reference sequence). The CDR3 loop spans 12 amino acids. V was pared by 5 bases and J by 0 bases, with 4 bases between.

J is TRBJ1-2 and V is TRBV28; no clear D. This CDR3 is 14 amino acids long. V was shortened by 3 bases and J by 0 bases, with 8 bases between the two germline ends. Germline assignment: CDR1 MDHEN and CDR2 SYDVKM. CDR3 residues: CASSFMGPNYGYTF. DNA of the CDR3: TGTGCCAGCAGTTTTATGGGCCCTAACTATGGCTACACCTTC.

The chain uses TRBV5-5 and TRBJ1-4; 7 bases align to TRBD1. The V gene end was trimmed by 4 bases and the J gene end by 5 bases; junction bases not matched to a gene: 8. CDR1 and CDR2 (germline): SGHKS, YYEKEE (reference sequence). The CDR3 has 15 amino acids. The CDR3 coding sequence is TGTGCCAGCAGCGTCCCGGGACAGATCAATGAAAAACTGTTTTTT. As protein: CASSVPGQINEKLFF.

This clone was detected a few times. V and J are TRBV7-6 and TRBJ2-6, with D perhaps TRBD1 (5 bases). The CDR3 runs to 14 residues. Germline V CDR1 and CDR2: SGHVS, FNYEAQ. Trimming removed 7 bases from V and 0 bases from J, with 7 bases in between. The CDR3 is CASTQGSGANVLTF. The CDR3 DNA reads TGTGCCAGCACGCAGGGCTCTGGGGCCAACGTCCTGACTTTC.

The genes are TRBV6-1 and TRBJ1-2, with 8 positions matching TRBD1. Trimming removed 5 bases from V and 4 bases from J; junction bases left unmatched: 9. There are 15 residues in the CDR3. The germline CDR1 and CDR2 sequences are MNHNS and SASEGT. This CDR3 reads CASSRDRSYGYGYTF. The CDR3 nucleotides are TGTGCCAGCAGTCGGGACAGGTCTTATGGCTATGGCTACACCTTC.

In DNA form, the CDR3 reads TGTGCCAGCAGTTTGGTCCCCACTATAGCCAAAAACATTCAGTACTTC. This sequence encodes CASSLVPTIAKNIQYF. The rearrangement links TRBV27 to TRBJ2-4; D ambiguous. Trimming took 3 bases from V and 0 from J, leaving 12 bases between them. The CDR3 loop spans 16 amino acids. Germline V gene data show CDR1 as MNHEY and CDR2 as SMNVEV (reference sequence).

This chain joins TRBV6-5 and TRBJ2-7; TRBD2 matches 10 bases. The junction had 3 bases not matched to a gene; V was cut back by 6 bases and J by 4 bases. Germline V gene data show CDR1 as MNHEY and CDR2 as SVGAGI. This CDR3 region has 13 residues. The CDR3 nucleotides are TGTGCCAGCAGGCTAGCGGGGGCGTACGAGCAGTACTTC. Amino acid sequence: CASRLAGAYEQYF.

This clone has just a few counts. The V call is TRBV28, the J call TRBJ1-6; D is possibly TRBD1 (5 bases). Germline V gene data show CDR1 as MDHEN and CDR2 as SYDVKM. The CDR3 runs 13 residues. The V end was cut by 5 bases, the J end by 11 bases, with 13 bases between. CDR3 amino acids: CASSGGTVPPLHF. CDR3 DNA sequence: TGTGCCAGCAGTGGTGGGACTGTTCCACCCCTCCACTTT.

The rearrangement links TRBV28 to TRBJ2-3; D unresolved. The CDR3 length is 14 residues. The germline V gene has CDR1 MDHEN and CDR2 SYDVKM. Between the trimmed V and J ends, which lost 3 bases and 1 base, there was a span of 8 bases. CDR3 nucleotide sequence: TGTGCCAGCAGTTTTAGTACGGGCACAGATACGCAGTATTTT. Residues: CASSFSTGTDTQYF. Complete variable domain (other parts from reference TRBV28 and TRBJ2-3): DVKVTQSSRYLVKRTGEKVFLECVQDMDHENMFWYRQDPGLGLRLIYFSYDVKMKEKGDIPEGYSVSREKKERFSLILESASTNQTSMYLCASSFSTGTDTQYFGPGTRLTVL.

Worth noting for this clone: The junction shows a germline mismatch at one end, possibly a read error. The genes are TRBV7-7 and TRBJ2-2; 8 nucleotides line up with TRBD1. Germline-derived CDR1 and CDR2 are SSHAT and FNYEAQ (reference sequence). The CDR3 is 16 amino acids. This chain's CDR3 is CASSRTGTGGFGELFF. The CDR3 nucleotides are TGTGCTAGCAGCCGTACCGGAACAGGGGGGTTCGGGGAGCTGTTTTTT. Supplemented by reference TRBV7-7 and TRBJ2-2, the full variable domain reads GAGVSQSPRYKVTKRGQDVTLRCDPISSHATLYWYQQALGQGPEFLTYFNYEAQPDKSGLPSDRFSAERPEGSISTLTIQRTEQRDSAMYRCASSRTGTGGFGELFFGEGSRLTVL.

The rearrangement uses TRBV5-1 and TRBJ1-5, with D possibly being TRBD1 (5 bases). Trimming cost V 9 bases and J 2 bases, with 21 bases left between them. Germline V CDR1 and CDR2: SGHRS, YFSETQ. The CDR3 sequence is 16 residues long. CDR3 sequence reads: CANRTSGREGNQPQHF. The CDR3, as DNA: TGCGCCAACAGAACTTCAGGGAGAGAAGGCAATCAGCCCCAGCATTTT.

This clone was observed a few times. The V call is TRBV7-3, the J call TRBJ1-1; D is ambiguous. The germline V gene encodes CDR1 SGHTA and CDR2 FQGTGA. The CDR3 has 13 residues. V gave up 4 bases and J gave up 2 bases, with 8 bases separating them. The DNA for the CDR3 is TGTGCCAGCAGCTCGGGTATAAACACTGAAGCTTTCTTT. Its protein product is CASSSGINTEAFF.

The rearrangement joins TRBV2 to TRBJ2-7, with D possibly TRBD2 on 7 matching bases. V was clipped by 6 bases and J by 0 bases, with 18 bases between them. CDR1 SNHLY and CDR2 FYNNEI come from the germline V gene. This CDR3 spans 16 amino acids. DNA for the CDR3: TGTGCCAGCAGAGCTAGGGGGGGGGCCGACTCCTACGAGCAGTACTTC. It yields the protein CASRARGGADSYEQYF.

This clone was observed many times. CDR3 amino acids: CASSAFNQPQHF. The CDR3 DNA sequence: TGTGCCAGCAGCGCTTTCAATCAGCCCCAGCATTTT. V usage is TRBV5-8 and J usage is TRBJ1-5; no clear D gene. In germline, CDR1 is SGHTS, CDR2 YDEGEE. The V end was cut by 4 bases, the J end by 3 bases, with 5 bases between. The CDR3 contains 12 residues.